Each of the 22 T cell receptor beta chains below was sequenced from the same sample in a study of cytomegalovirus exposure and HLA in healthy donors. The PCR was carried out with 60 Vbeta primers and 13 Jbeta primers. Clones were sequenced by immunoSEQ multiplex PCR, and TCRdb holds only the in-frame ones, with some missing. The data show 50,000 to 60,000 clones, and the top ten clones hold around 4%. The sample comprised PBMCs. The receptors originated from a male donor in good health and CMV-seronegative.

The chain has TRBV5-1 and TRBJ1-6; possible D gene TRBD1, 6 bases. This CDR3 has 14 residues. Trimming removed 2 bases at V and 10 bases at J, with 13 bases between. The germline CDR1 and CDR2 sequences are SGHRS and YFSETQ. CDR3 region: CASSFRGSESPLHF. The CDR3, as DNA: TGCGCCAGCAGCTTCAGGGGTTCAGAATCACCCCTCCACTTT.

Regarding this clone: Within the sample, other DNA sequences also encode this same CDR3. The V and J genes are TRBV14 and TRBJ2-3; a weak D match, TRBD2 (6 bases). The CDR3 extends over 14 amino acids. The germline V and J ends were trimmed by 5 bases and 6 bases, with 15 bases remaining between them. Germline loops: CDR1 SGHDN, CDR2 FVKESK. The CDR3 DNA reads as TGTGCCAGCAGCAGGGGACTGCAACTTGATACGCAGTATTTT. This translates into CASSRGLQLDTQYF.

The chain couples TRBV30 to TRBJ1-5; D unresolved. V was cut by 1 base and J by 5 bases, with 12 bases left in between. Germline V gene sequence: CDR1 GTSNPN, CDR2 SVGIG (reference sequence). The CDR3 is 14 residues long. The CDR3 DNA is TGTGCCTGGAGTGACGAAGCAGCGTATCAGCCCCAGCATTTT. It translates to CAWSDEAAYQPQHF.

The chain combines TRBV29-1 with TRBJ2-5; D is ambiguous. With 5 bases removed from V and 4 bases from J, the gap between germline ends came to 11 bases. Germline CDR1 is SQVTM and CDR2 is ANQGSEA. CDR3 length: 12 residues. The CDR3 loop is CSVSATGETQYF. The CDR3 bases are TGCAGCGTTTCGGCCACGGGAGAGACCCAGTACTTC.

The CDR3: CASSEAGTRGVYEQYF. The CDR3 DNA reads TGTGCCAGCAGTGAAGCCGGGACTAGGGGTGTCTACGAGCAGTACTTC. J is TRBJ2-7 and V is TRBV25-1, with 8 bases matching TRBD2. The CDR3 contains 16 residues. V was clipped by 2 bases and J by 3 bases; unmatched bases: 9. Per the germline V gene, CDR1 is MGHDK and CDR2 is SYGVNS.

The rearrangement links TRBV27 to TRBJ2-3; 9 bases match TRBD2. The junction had 7 bases not matched to a gene; V was cut back by 7 bases and J by 2 bases. Germline CDR1 is MNHEY and CDR2 is SMNVEV (reference sequence). This CDR3 has 15 residues. The CDR3 sequence: CASKVAGASTDTQYF. In DNA form, the CDR3 reads TGTGCCAGCAAGGTAGCGGGAGCTTCCACAGATACGCAGTATTTT.

The chain carries TRBV11-2 and TRBJ2-1; no reliable D call. There are 13 residues in the CDR3. Between the trimmed V and J ends, which lost 1 base and 10 bases, there was a span of 11 bases. Germline assignment: CDR1 SGHAT and CDR2 FQNNGV. Here the CDR3 reads CASSLGQAIEQFF. CDR3 sequence (DNA): TGTGCCAGCAGCTTAGGGCAGGCCATCGAGCAGTTCTTC.

The chain employs TRBV19 and TRBJ2-4; 7 nucleotides agree with TRBD2. Losses at the gene ends were 7 bases for V and 8 bases for J; bases not matched to a gene: 11. Germline CDR1 and CDR2: LNHDA and SQIVND (reference sequence). The CDR3 runs to 14 residues. CDR3 protein: CASTPGGGRHIQYF. CDR3 nucleotides: TGTGCCAGTACCCCTGGGGGGGGACGACACATTCAGTACTTC.

V and J are TRBV5-6 and TRBJ1-2, with TRBD1 as a possible D gene (6 bases). The germline V and J ends were trimmed by 4 bases and 5 bases, with 18 bases remaining between them. Germline assignment: CDR1 SGHDT and CDR2 YYEEEE. The CDR3 length is 15 residues. This chain's CDR3 is CASSPEGGVRYGYTF. The CDR3 DNA is TGTGCCAGCAGCCCCGAGGGGGGGGTTAGGTATGGCTACACCTTC.

This chain connects TRBV6-1 to TRBJ2-7; D possibly corresponds to TRBD2 (6 bases). Germline V gene sequence: CDR1 MNHNS, CDR2 SASEGT. With 5 bases removed from V and 2 bases from J, the gap between germline ends came to 16 bases. The CDR3 consists of 15 residues. The chain's CDR3 is CASSNPGGPAYEQYF. The CDR3, as DNA: TGTGCCAGCAGTAATCCCGGGGGTCCTGCCTACGAGCAGTACTTC.

This chain joins TRBV27 and TRBJ2-1, with 8 bases fitting TRBD1. The CDR3 sequence is 15 residues long. In germline, CDR1 is MNHEY, CDR2 SMNVEV (reference sequence). V lost 6 bases and J lost 2; bases outside the gene matches: 6. The CDR3 DNA sequence: TGTGCCAGCAGGTCCTTACAGGGGGCCTACAATGAGCAGTTCTTC. This translates into CASRSLQGAYNEQFF.

To note about this clone: A junction boundary mismatches the germline segment, possibly from a read error. The chain links TRBV30 to TRBJ2-3; D might be TRBD2 (6 bases). Germline lookup yields CDR1 GTSNPN and CDR2 SVGIG (reference sequence). CDR3 size: 16 residues. The CDR3 sequence is CAWSGRVAASTDKQYF. The CDR3 DNA reads TGTGCCTGGAGTGGACGGGTAGCGGCTAGCACAGATAAGCAGTATTTT. Complete variable domain (other parts from reference TRBV30 and TRBJ2-3): SQTIHQWPATLVQPVGSPLSLECTVEGTSNPNLYWYRQAAGRGLQLLFYSVGIGQISSEVPQNLSASRPQDRQFILSSKKLLLSDSGFYLCAWSGRVAASTDKQYFGPGTRLTVL.

The gene calls are TRBV7-2 and TRBJ2-1; TRBD2 is a possible D gene (6 bases). The length of the CDR3 is 16 residues. The germline V gene has CDR1 SGHTA and CDR2 FQGNSA. V shed 5 bases and J shed 7 bases, with 21 bases lying between them. The CDR3 region is CASSRIGAGPVNEQFF. The CDR3 DNA reads as TGTGCCAGCAGCCGCATCGGAGCGGGCCCTGTTAATGAGCAGTTCTTC.

V gene TRBV11-2 combines with J gene TRBJ2-1, with TRBD2 as a possible D gene (6 bases). The CDR3 consists of 13 residues. Per the germline V gene, CDR1 is SGHAT and CDR2 is FQNNGV. V lost 5 bases and J lost 7, with 12 bases in between. The CDR3 protein is CASSQPGLNEQFF. The CDR3 bases are TGTGCCAGCAGCCAACCGGGACTGAATGAGCAGTTCTTC.

The gene calls are TRBV28 and TRBJ2-7, with 8 bases lining up with TRBD2. V was pared by 3 bases and J by 3 bases, with 7 bases of the junction left unmatched. This CDR3 comprises 15 residues. The V gene's germline CDR1 is MDHEN and CDR2 SYDVKM. The CDR3 loop reads CASSFGGSGDYEQYF. For the CDR3, the DNA is TGTGCCAGCAGTTTCGGGGGTAGCGGGGACTACGAGCAGTACTTC.

V and J are TRBV18 and TRBJ2-5; D not resolved. CDR3 size: 13 residues. The V end lost 3 bases, the J end lost 4 bases, and 9 bases lay between the germline ends. The V gene's germline CDR1 is KGHSH and CDR2 LQKENI. The CDR3 DNA reads as TGTGCCAGCTCACCTCACGAGCGAGAGACCCAGTACTTC. Protein product: CASSPHERETQYF.

V gene TRBV28 combines with J gene TRBJ2-3; 12 nucleotides match TRBD2. The J segment lost 5 bases and the V segment lost 5 bases, leaving 2 bases of the junction unmatched. The CDR3 contains 14 residues. CDR1 is MDHEN and CDR2 is SYDVKM in the germline V gene. CDR3 loop: CASSLAGGQDTQYF. The CDR3 DNA reads TGTGCCAGCAGTCTAGCGGGAGGGCAAGATACGCAGTATTTT.

A note on this clone: At one end the junction does not follow the germline gene, possibly because of a read error. The chain recombines TRBV13 with TRBJ2-1; perhaps TRBD1 as D (6 bases). Germline loops: CDR1 PRHDT, CDR2 FYEKMQ (reference sequence). The CDR3 spans 13 residues. CDR3: CASTLTRGSEQFF. In DNA, the CDR3 is TGTGCCAGCACCTTAACGAGGGGGTCTGAGCAGTTCTTC. Full variable domain (remainder filled in from reference TRBV13 and TRBJ2-1): AAGVIQSPRHLIKEKRETATLKCYPIPRHDTVYWYQQGPGQDPQFLISFYEKMQSDKGSIPDRFSAQQFSDYHSELNMSSLELGDSALYFCASTLTRGSEQFFGPGTRLTVL.

The chain couples TRBV4-2 to TRBJ1-1, with a tentative D call TRBD1 (6 bases). V dropped 0 bases and J dropped 10 bases, with 18 bases sitting between them. Germline CDR1 LGHNA, CDR2 YNFKEQ. This CDR3 has 15 residues. This CDR3 reads CASSQDPGGLVGAFF. CDR3 DNA sequence: TGTGCCAGCAGCCAAGATCCGGGGGGGCTGGTAGGAGCTTTCTTT.

The rearrangement uses TRBV11-2 and TRBJ2-5; a weak D match, TRBD2 (6 bases). The DNA matches TRBJ2-7 better at its end, which makes the J call doubtful. Germline assignment: CDR1 SGHAT and CDR2 FQNNGV. The CDR3 has 13 amino acids. This chain's CDR3 is CASSLSGPYEQYF. CDR3 coding DNA: TGTGCCAGCAGCTTAAGCGGGCCCTACGAGCAGTACTTC.

The chain couples TRBV5-1 to TRBJ2-1, with 12 bases that match TRBD2. CDR1 is SGHRS, CDR2 YFSETQ, per germline. This CDR3 has 15 residues. J gave up 5 bases and V 5 bases, and 5 bases lay outside the gene matches. The CDR3 here is CASSSTSGSDNEQFF. The CDR3 DNA is TGCGCCAGCAGTTCGACTAGCGGGAGTGACAATGAGCAGTTCTTC.

This chain links TRBV11-2 with TRBJ1-1; 7 nucleotides line up with TRBD1. Germline CDR1 SGHAT, CDR2 FQNNGV. The CDR3 loop spans 15 amino acids. The trim removed 0 bases at V and 5 bases at J, leaving 6 bases unmatched. In nucleotides, the CDR3 is TGTGCCAGCAGCTTAGAGGCAGGGGGTAATACTGAAGCTTTCTTT. Translated: CASSLEAGGNTEAFF.